The 12 T cell receptor beta chains below come from one sample, sequenced in a study of blood T cell repertoires in COVID-19 (dated by TCRdb to 2018 to 2021). The protocol used for the library was the immunoSEQ multiplex PCR assay. In TCRdb, the immuneACCESS table is reduced to in-frame sequences with V and J assigned. These tables do not hold every clone; where another copy was compared, an unresolved V gene accounts for under half, and the others remain unexplained. The table for this sample lists some 180,000 clones; approximately 80% of them were counted only once. Roughly 7.8% of the sample rests with the top ten. Sequencing used peripheral blood. These receptors originate from a woman between 45 and 65 years old with active or convalescent COVID-19.

The chain links TRBV4-1 to TRBJ2-5; D is unresolved. CDR3 length equals 15 residues. V lost 0 bases to trimming and J lost 1 base, with 9 bases between them. Germline CDR1 and CDR2: MGHRA and YSYEKL. The CDR3 coding sequence is TGCGCCAGCAGCCAAGATGACCAGGCCCAAGAGACCCAGTACTTC. Its translation is CASSQDDQAQETQYF.

The chain employs TRBV5-5 and TRBJ1-3, with D unresolved. The germline V gene encodes CDR1 SGHKS and CDR2 YYEKEE (reference sequence). V lost 0 bases to trimming and J lost 2 bases, with 12 bases between them. The length of the CDR3 is 16 residues. The CDR3 coding sequence is TGTGCCAGCAGCTTGGTGAGGGCAAATCCTGGAAACACCATATATTTT. This gives the protein CASSLVRANPGNTIYF.

The rearrangement joins TRBV6-1 to TRBJ2-4; D might be TRBD2 (6 bases). V shed 3 bases and J shed 1 base, with 10 bases lying between them. The CDR3 consists of 15 residues. Germline CDR1 is MNHNS and CDR2 is SASEGT. This CDR3 is CASSEAGMAKNIQYF. CDR3 sequence (DNA): TGTGCCAGCAGTGAGGCGGGGATGGCCAAAAACATTCAGTACTTC.

The V gene is TRBV19, the J gene TRBJ2-1; 10 nucleotides align to TRBD2. In germline, CDR1 is LNHDA, CDR2 SQIVND (reference sequence). The CDR3 extends over 18 amino acids. V lost 3 bases, J lost 4 bases, and 12 bases stayed unmatched. Here the CDR3 DNA reads TGTGCCAGTAGTATTTTAGGGGGACTAGCGAGCCCTTACAATGAGCAGTTCTTC. Protein sequence: CASSILGGLASPYNEQFF.

The rearrangement joins TRBV11-2 to TRBJ1-2, with 8 bases fitting TRBD1. From germline, CDR1 is SGHAT and CDR2 FQNNGV. V trimming: 7 bases; J trimming: 3 bases; junction bases outside the gene matches: 7. This CDR3 is 14 amino acids long. The CDR3 reads CASTIDRGDYGYTF. The CDR3 coding sequence is TGTGCCAGCACCATTGACAGGGGCGACTATGGCTACACCTTC.

This chain joins TRBV3-1 (or the pseudogene TRBV3-2) and TRBJ2-5; possible D gene TRBD1, 6 bases. Germline V gene data show CDR1 as LGHDT and CDR2 as YNNKEL (reference sequence). V was trimmed by 7 bases and J by 9 bases, leaving 30 bases between them. The CDR3 covers 17 residues. CDR3 sequence reads: CASKGRADRPLYGAQYF. CDR3 DNA sequence: TGTGCCAGCAAGGGGCGTGCAGACAGGCCTCTTTATGGGGCCCAGTACTTC.

The J gene is TRBJ1-5, the V gene TRBV18; D uncertain. CDR3 size: 15 residues. Germline lookup yields CDR1 KGHSH and CDR2 LQKENI. Deletions cut 3 bases from V and 2 bases from J, with 11 bases between. In DNA, the CDR3 is TGTGCCAGCTCACCGAGCGGGCGCGGCAATCAGCCCCAGCATTTT. Its protein is CASSPSGRGNQPQHF. Full variable domain (missing parts from reference TRBV18 and TRBJ1-5): NAGVMQNPRHLVRRRGQEARLRCSPMKGHSHVYWYRQLPEEGLKFMVYLQKENIIDESGMPKERFSAEFPKEGPSILRIQQVVRGDSAAYFCASSPSGRGNQPQHFGDGTRLSIL.

The rearrangement joins TRBV28 to TRBJ1-5, with a weak D call TRBD1 (5 bases). CDR1 and CDR2 from the germline V gene are MDHEN and SYDVKM. The CDR3 covers 15 residues. The ends were cut back, 7 bases at V and 2 bases at J, with 15 bases in the middle. The CDR3 sequence: CASTPQGMGNQPQHF. CDR3 DNA sequence: TGTGCCAGCACCCCCCAGGGAATGGGCAATCAGCCCCAGCATTTT.

In this sample, this clone turned up a few times. V is TRBV3-1 (or the pseudogene TRBV3-2) and J is TRBJ1-6, with 7 bases that match TRBD1. Germline values: CDR1 LGHDT, CDR2 YNNKEL (reference sequence). The CDR3 consists of 14 residues. With V trimmed by 3 bases and J by 14 bases, 10 bases remained unmatched. As DNA, the CDR3 is TGTGCCAGCAGCCAGGCGGACAGGAGGTCGGCCCTCCACTTT. Translated: CASSQADRRSALHF.

The chain links TRBV21-1 to TRBJ1-2; the DNA was not compared with TRBD1, the D call given in the table. TRBV21-1 is a known pseudogene. The CDR3 sequence is 16 residues long. The CDR3: CASSKSHNRDRGGYTF. The CDR3 DNA sequence: TGTGCCAGCAGCAAGTCCCACAACCGGGACAGGGGGGGCTACACCTTC.

This clone was detected a few times. The chain recombines TRBV2 with TRBJ1-5, with 8 bases fitting TRBD1. The CDR3 totals 12 residues. Germline lookup yields CDR1 SNHLY and CDR2 FYNNEI. The V and J ends lost 4 bases and 7 bases, in that order; junction bases with no gene match: 0. The CDR3 nucleotides read TGTGCCAGCAGTGGGGACAGGCAGCCCCAGCATTTT. The encoded protein is CASSGDRQPQHF.

A few counts support this clone. The V gene is TRBV7-9, the J gene TRBJ2-5; possibly TRBD1 for D (6 bases). There are 14 residues in the CDR3. V was cut by 0 bases and J by 6 bases, with 11 bases left in between. Per the germline V gene, CDR1 is SEHNR and CDR2 is FQNEAQ (reference sequence). CDR3 in DNA: TGTGCCAGCAGCTTAGCGGTAGGGGGACAGACCCAGTACTTC. Its protein is CASSLAVGGQTQYF.